The entry below gives a single TCR beta chain sequence along with its context. V lost 0 bases and J lost 5; bases outside the gene matches: 3. CDR3 length: 16 residues. Germline V CDR1 and CDR2: MGHRA, YSYEKL. Methods used by the authors: Estimation of nucleated cell counts relied on the amplification of reference gene primers. Only in-frame clones appear in the TCRdb table, and some are missing; sequencing was by immunoSEQ multiplex PCR. That table gives V, J and clone size, and the DNA gave D and trimming. The table has 110,000 to 150,000 clones, 84% seen once. This entry is derived from a study of blood T cell repertoires in COVID-19. Study context: Sites in the United States, Italy and Spain provided acute and convalescent COVID-19 samples. PBMCs, B-cell-depleted T cells, or T cells provided the cDNA or gDNA that made up the material.

The TCR sequence derives from a human donor in a cohort sampled during active COVID-19. V is TRBV4-1 and J is TRBJ2-1; 11 bases match TRBD2. Sequencing was performed on peripheral blood. CDR3 DNA: TGCGCCAGCAGCCAAGAAGGGACTAGCGGCAACAATGAGCAGTTCTTC. Its protein is CASSQEGTSGNNEQFF.